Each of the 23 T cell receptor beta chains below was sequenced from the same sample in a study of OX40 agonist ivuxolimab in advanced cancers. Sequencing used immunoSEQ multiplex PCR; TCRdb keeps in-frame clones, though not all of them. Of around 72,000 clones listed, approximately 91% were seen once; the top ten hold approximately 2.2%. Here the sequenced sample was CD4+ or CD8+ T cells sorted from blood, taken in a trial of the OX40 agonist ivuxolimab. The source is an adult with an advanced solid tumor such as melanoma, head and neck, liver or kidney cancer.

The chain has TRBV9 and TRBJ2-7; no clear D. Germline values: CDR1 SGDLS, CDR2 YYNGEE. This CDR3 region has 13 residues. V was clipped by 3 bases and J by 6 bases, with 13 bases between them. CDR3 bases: TGTGCCAGCAGCGGAGTACCTACGGGCGAGCAGTACTTC. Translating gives CASSGVPTGEQYF.

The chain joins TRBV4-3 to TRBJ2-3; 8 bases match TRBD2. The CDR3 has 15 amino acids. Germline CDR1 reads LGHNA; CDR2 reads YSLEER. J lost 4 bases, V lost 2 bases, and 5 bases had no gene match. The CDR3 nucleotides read TGCGCCAGCAGCCAAACCGGGGGGGCGGCAGATACGCAGTATTTT. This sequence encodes CASSQTGGAADTQYF.

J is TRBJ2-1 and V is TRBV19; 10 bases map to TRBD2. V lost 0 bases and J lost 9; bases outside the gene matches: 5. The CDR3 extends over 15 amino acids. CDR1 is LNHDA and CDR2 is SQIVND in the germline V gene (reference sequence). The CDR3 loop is CASSIDRLAGVEQFF. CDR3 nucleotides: TGTGCCAGTAGTATAGATAGGCTAGCGGGAGTTGAGCAGTTCTTC. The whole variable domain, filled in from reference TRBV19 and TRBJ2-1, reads DGGITQSPKYLFRKEGQNVTLSCEQNLNHDAMYWYRQDPGQGLRLIYYSQIVNDFQKGDIAEGYSVSREKKESFPLTVTSAQKNPTAFYLCASSIDRLAGVEQFFGPGTRLTVL.

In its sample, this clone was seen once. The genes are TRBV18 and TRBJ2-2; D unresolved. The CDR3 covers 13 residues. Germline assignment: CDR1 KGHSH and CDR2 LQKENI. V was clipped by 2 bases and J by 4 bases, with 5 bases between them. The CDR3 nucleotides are TGTGCCAGCTCACCAGGGCTCACCGGGGAGCTGTTTTTT. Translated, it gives CASSPGLTGELFF.

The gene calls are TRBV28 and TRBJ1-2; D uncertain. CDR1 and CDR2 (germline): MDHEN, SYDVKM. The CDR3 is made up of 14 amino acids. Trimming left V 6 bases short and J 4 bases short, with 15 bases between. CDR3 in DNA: TGTGCCAGCAGCTATCCCGGGGAGCTCTATGGCTACACCTTC. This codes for CASSYPGELYGYTF.

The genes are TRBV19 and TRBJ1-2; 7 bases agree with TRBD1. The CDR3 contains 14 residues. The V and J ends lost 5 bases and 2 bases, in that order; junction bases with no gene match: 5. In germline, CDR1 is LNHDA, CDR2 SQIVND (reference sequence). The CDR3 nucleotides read TGTGCCAGTAGTGTCCTCAGGGGGAACTATGGCTACACCTTC. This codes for CASSVLRGNYGYTF.

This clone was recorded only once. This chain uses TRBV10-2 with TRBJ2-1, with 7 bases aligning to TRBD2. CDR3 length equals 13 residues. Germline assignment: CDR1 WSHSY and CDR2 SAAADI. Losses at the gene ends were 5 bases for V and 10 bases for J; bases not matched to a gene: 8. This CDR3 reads CASSHLAGEEQFF. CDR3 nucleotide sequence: TGCGCCAGCAGTCACTTAGCGGGTGAGGAGCAGTTCTTC.

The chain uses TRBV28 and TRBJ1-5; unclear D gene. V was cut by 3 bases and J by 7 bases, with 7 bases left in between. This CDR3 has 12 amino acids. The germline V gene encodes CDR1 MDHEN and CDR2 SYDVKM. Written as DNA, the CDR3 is TGTGCCAGCAGTTTGCCTGGACAGCCCCAGCATTTT. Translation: CASSLPGQPQHF.

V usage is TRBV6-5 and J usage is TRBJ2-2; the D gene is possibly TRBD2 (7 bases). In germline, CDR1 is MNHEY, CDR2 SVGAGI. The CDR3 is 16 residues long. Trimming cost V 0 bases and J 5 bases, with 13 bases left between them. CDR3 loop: CASSYSGGPRTGELFF. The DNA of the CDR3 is TGTGCCAGCAGTTACTCGGGGGGGCCGAGGACCGGGGAGCTGTTTTTT.

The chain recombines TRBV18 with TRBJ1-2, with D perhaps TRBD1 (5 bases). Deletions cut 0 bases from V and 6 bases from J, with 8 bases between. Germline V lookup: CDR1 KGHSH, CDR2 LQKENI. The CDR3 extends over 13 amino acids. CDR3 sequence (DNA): TGTGCCAGCTCACCACCGGGGACCGATGGCTACACCTTC. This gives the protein CASSPPGTDGYTF.

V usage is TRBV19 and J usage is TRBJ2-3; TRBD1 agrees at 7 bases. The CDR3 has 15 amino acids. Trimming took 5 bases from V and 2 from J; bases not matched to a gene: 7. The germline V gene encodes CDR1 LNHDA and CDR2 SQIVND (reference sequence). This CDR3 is CASSSRQGLTDTQYF. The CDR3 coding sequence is TGTGCCAGTAGTTCCAGACAGGGTCTCACAGATACGCAGTATTTT.

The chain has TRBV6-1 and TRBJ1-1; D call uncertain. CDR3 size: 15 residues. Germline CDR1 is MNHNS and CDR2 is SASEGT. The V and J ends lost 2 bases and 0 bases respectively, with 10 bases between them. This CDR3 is CASSELGSVNTEAFF. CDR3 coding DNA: TGTGCCAGCAGTGAATTAGGGAGTGTGAACACTGAAGCTTTCTTT.

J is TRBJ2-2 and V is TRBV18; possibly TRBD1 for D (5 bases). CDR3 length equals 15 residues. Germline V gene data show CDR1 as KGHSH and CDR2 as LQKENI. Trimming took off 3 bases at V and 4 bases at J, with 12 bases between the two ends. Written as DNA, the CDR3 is TGTGCCAGCTCACCCACAGGTTCGCGCACCGGGGAGCTGTTTTTT. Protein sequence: CASSPTGSRTGELFF.

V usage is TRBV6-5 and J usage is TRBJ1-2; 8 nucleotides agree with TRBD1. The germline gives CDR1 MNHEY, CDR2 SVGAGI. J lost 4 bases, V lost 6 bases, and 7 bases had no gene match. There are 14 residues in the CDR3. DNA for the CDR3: TGTGCCAGCAGGCCAGACAGGGGCCCCTATGGCTACACCTTC. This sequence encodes CASRPDRGPYGYTF.

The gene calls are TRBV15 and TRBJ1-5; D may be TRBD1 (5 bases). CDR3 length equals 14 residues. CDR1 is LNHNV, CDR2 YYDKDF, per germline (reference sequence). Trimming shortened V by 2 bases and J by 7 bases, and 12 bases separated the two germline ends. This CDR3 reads CATSRTGPDQPQHF. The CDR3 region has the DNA TGTGCCACCAGCAGAACGGGGCCGGACCAGCCCCAGCATTTT. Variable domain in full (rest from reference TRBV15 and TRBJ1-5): DAMVIQNPRYQVTQFGKPVTLSCSQTLNHNVMYWYQQKSSQAPKLLFHYYDKDFNNEADTPDNFQSRRPNTSFCFLDIRSPGLGDTAMYLCATSRTGPDQPQHFGDGTRLSIL.

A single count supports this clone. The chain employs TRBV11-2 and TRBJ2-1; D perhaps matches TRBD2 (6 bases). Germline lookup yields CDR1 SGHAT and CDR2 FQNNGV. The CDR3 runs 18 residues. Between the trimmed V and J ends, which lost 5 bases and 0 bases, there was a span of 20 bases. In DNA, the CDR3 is TGTGCCAGCAGCCCGGGTGGTCCGGGGGAAAGCTCCTACAATGAGCAGTTCTTC. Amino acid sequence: CASSPGGPGESSYNEQFF.

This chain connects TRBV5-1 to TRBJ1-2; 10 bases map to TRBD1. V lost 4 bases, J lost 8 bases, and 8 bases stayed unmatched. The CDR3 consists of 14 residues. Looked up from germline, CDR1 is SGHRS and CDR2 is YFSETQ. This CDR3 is CASSQGQGTRGYTF. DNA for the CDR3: TGCGCCAGCAGCCAGGGACAGGGGACGAGGGGCTACACCTTC.

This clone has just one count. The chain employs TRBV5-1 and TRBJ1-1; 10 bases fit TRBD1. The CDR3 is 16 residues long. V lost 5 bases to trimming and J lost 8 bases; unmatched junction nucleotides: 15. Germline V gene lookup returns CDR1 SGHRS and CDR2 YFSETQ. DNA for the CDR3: TGCGCCAGCAGAGGAAGGGTTGGACAGGGGGACATAGAAGCTTTCTTT. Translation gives CASRGRVGQGDIEAFF.

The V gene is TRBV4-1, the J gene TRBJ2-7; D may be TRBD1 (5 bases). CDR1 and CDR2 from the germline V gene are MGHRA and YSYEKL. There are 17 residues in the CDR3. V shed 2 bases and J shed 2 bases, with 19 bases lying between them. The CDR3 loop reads CASSQRWGAQAAYEQYF. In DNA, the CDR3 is TGCGCCAGCAGCCAAAGATGGGGCGCTCAAGCTGCCTACGAGCAGTACTTC.

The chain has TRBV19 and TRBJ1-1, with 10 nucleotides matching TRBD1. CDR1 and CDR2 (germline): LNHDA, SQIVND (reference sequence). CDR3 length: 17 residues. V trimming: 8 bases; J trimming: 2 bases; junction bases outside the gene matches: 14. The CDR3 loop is CASYGLARTGGNTEAFF. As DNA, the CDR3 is TGTGCCAGTTATGGGTTAGCCCGGACAGGGGGAAACACTGAAGCTTTCTTT.

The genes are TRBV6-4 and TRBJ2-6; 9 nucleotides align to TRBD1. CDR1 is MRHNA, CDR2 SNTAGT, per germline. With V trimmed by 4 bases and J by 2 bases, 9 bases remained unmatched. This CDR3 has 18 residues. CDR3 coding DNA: TGTGCCAGCAGTGCCAGTACAGGGGGCAGGGCTGGGGCCAACGTCCTGACTTTC. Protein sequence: CASSASTGGRAGANVLTF.

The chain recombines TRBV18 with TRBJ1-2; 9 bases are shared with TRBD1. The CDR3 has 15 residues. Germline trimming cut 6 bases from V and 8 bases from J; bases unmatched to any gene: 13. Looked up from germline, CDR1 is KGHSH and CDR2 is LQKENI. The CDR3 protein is CASSRGLQGAEGYTF. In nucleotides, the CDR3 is TGTGCCAGCTCGCGCGGCCTACAGGGGGCGGAAGGCTACACCTTC.

The CDR3 nucleotides are TGTGCCAGCAGCTCCCCTAGACTGGGACTAGCGGAAGACATTCAGTACTTC. Its translation: CASSSPRLGLAEDIQYF. The chain employs TRBV7-9 and TRBJ2-4, with TRBD2 identical over 11 bases. Germline V gene lookup returns CDR1 SEHNR and CDR2 FQNEAQ (reference sequence). The CDR3 is 17 amino acids. The V segment lost 4 bases and the J segment 8 bases; nucleotides outside the gene matches: 13. Full variable domain (remainder filled in from reference TRBV7-9 and TRBJ2-4): DTGVSQNPRHKITKRGQNVTFRCDPISEHNRLYWYRQTLGQGPEFLTYFQNEAQLEKSRLLSDRFSAERPKGSFSTLEIQRTEQGDSAMYLCASSSPRLGLAEDIQYFGAGTRLSVL.